This T cell receptor (beta chain) originates from a study of shared clonotypes between healthy human individuals. Adults of Caucasian background living in Nashville, Tennessee made up all donors. Partitioning of CD4+ cells yielded a CD45RA+ naive subset and a CD45RA-negative memory subset. The study, taken as a whole, reports: Clonotypes shared by all four donors outscored non-shared clonotypes in generation probability.

Libraries were prepared by immunoSEQ multiplex PCR; TCRdb keeps only in-frame clonotypes and omits some of them. Here the sample spans under 1,900,000 clones, approximately 98.5% being singletons. CDR1 is DFQATT and CDR2 is SNEGSKA in the germline V gene (reference sequence). Between the trimmed V and J ends, which lost 3 bases and 9 bases, there was a span of 9 bases. This CDR3 comprises 11 residues. On this clone itself: Its antigen remains unknown.

The gene calls are TRBV20-1 and TRBJ2-1; D gene ambiguous. The origin of this receptor is a young man in good health. Sequenced: naive CD4+ T cells sorted from blood. Indicated subset: CD45RA+ positively selected. DNA of the CDR3: TGCAGTGCTAGGACGCTCTTTGAGCAGTTCTTC. It codes for CSARTLFEQFF.